This T cell receptor beta chain was identified during a study of control samples from healthy donors and cancer patients. The method was immunoSEQ multiplex PCR; TCRdb's version includes in-frame clones alone and lacks a portion of them. The table has roughly 150,000 clones, 93% seen once. Germline V gene data show CDR1 as SGHTS and CDR2 as YDEGEE. Unmatched junction bases numbered 6, after V lost 4 bases and J lost 3 bases. The CDR3 consists of 14 residues. The V and J genes are TRBV5-8 and TRBJ2-7, with 8 bases that match TRBD1. This clonotype was sampled from a man aged 50 to 59 in good health. The sample taken for sequencing was blood. The CDR3 is CASSRQGPFYEQYF. CDR3 nucleotide sequence: TGTGCCAGCAGCCGACAGGGGCCGTTCTACGAGCAGTACTTC.